This note documents a single T cell receptor beta chain sequence. The data were taken from a study of blood T cell repertoires in COVID-19. In the study overall: Samples came from the United States, Italy and Spain, spanning acute and convalescent COVID-19. The analysed material was cDNA or gDNA that came from T cells, B-cell-depleted T cells, or PBMCs.

Profiling relied on immunoSEQ multiplex PCR, and the TCRdb table lists in-frame clones only, not all of them. Found here are 290,000 or so clones, more than 85% of them singletons; the top ten hold over 1%. This CDR3 has 14 residues. Trimming pared 1 base from V and 1 base from J, leaving 8 bases between. Germline assignment: CDR1 SGHRS and CDR2 YFSETQ. This sequence was found in a man aged 70 or older with acute or convalescent COVID-19. Source material: peripheral blood. The chain is built from TRBV5-1 and TRBJ2-5; D remains ambiguous. The CDR3 coding sequence is TGCGCCAGCAGCTTGTTTCCGTCCCAAGAGACCCAGTACTTC. Translated, it gives CASSLFPSQETQYF.